This T cell receptor beta chain was sequenced for a study of Graves' ophthalmopathy and Graves' hyperthyroidism. The study's findings and limits: Appearing in blood as well were most expanded thyroid clonotypes above 0.001 frequency.

The CDR3 runs 15 residues. Germline loops: CDR1 LNHDA, CDR2 SQIVND (reference sequence). Germline trimming cut 2 bases from V and 2 bases from J; bases unmatched to any gene: 4. Newly diagnosed, the hyperthyroidism patients had under 2 months' duration and were aged 18 to 65. Diagnostic conclusions were grounded in clinical symptoms, serum thyroxine, TRAb, thyroid ultrasound and orbital computed tomography. For repertoire sequencing, the TCR beta CDR3 regions were amplified from RNA transcripts. HTBI-primed first-round RT-PCR preceded second-round multiplex PCR. TCRdb called the multiplex PCR reads again in MiXCR, with one record for every CDR3 protein. The sample lists about 1.2 million distinct CDR3 sequences; roughly 35% were seen once. Ten or more counts support this clonotype. What it binds is not known.

The sequenced sample consisted of peripheral blood or thyroid tissue (not recorded which). The chain combines TRBV19 with TRBJ2-7; 9 bases match TRBD2. The TCR sequence derives from an adult man with Graves' hyperthyroidism. Here the CDR3 DNA reads TGTGCCAGTAGTATACTCCTAGCGGGGACCTACGAGCAGTACTTC. Its translation is CASSILLAGTYEQYF. Drawing the rest from reference TRBV19 and TRBJ2-7, the complete variable domain is DGGITQSPKYLFRKEGQNVTLSCEQNLNHDAMYWYRQDPGQGLRLIYYSQIVNDFQKGDIAEGYSVSREKKESFPLTVTSAQKNPTAFYLCASSILLAGTYEQYFGPGTRLTVT.